Following are 6 T cell receptor beta chains from one sample sequenced in a study of T cells after yellow fever vaccination (dated by TCRdb to the late 2010s). Receptor libraries were prepared by 5' RACE. Sequenced using an Illumina NovaSeq 6000. TCRdb reanalyzed the raw reads on its own, using fastp at Q25 for trimming and MiXCR for clone calling, and kept in-frame beta chains. All rows with the same CDR3 protein become a single entry with the most common DNA and genes. Here the sample has about 99,000 distinct CDR3 sequences; 5.8% occur a single time. In total, the top ten clones hold under 50% of the sample. The meaning of the sample's treatment or condition label: live attenuated yellow fever vaccine strain. The sequencing here drew on CD8+ T cells sorted from PBMCs, taken 10 days after the yellow fever booster vaccination. All receptors come from a man aged 18 to 29 who received the YFV17D yellow fever vaccine.

V is TRBV29-1 and J is TRBJ2-7; no firm D call. Germline CDR1 and CDR2: SQVTM and ANQGSEA. This CDR3 is built from 13 residues. V was trimmed by 3 bases and J by 2 bases, leaving 11 bases between them. The CDR3 coding sequence is TGCAGCGTTGATCGAGGCCCCCCCTACGAGCAGTACTTC. Encoded protein: CSVDRGPPYEQYF.

This clonotype was seen a handful of times. The V gene is TRBV6-5, the J gene TRBJ1-5; TRBD1 matches at 8 bases. The CDR3 is 13 residues long. Germline V gene lookup returns CDR1 MNHEY and CDR2 SVGAGI. Germline trimming cut 4 bases from V and 6 bases from J; bases unmatched to any gene: 2. This CDR3 is CASSWTGTQPQHF. The CDR3 DNA reads TGTGCCAGCAGTTGGACAGGGACTCAGCCCCAGCATTTT.

The chain is built from TRBV7-6 and TRBJ2-7; D remains unclear. Germline CDR1 reads SGHVS; CDR2 reads FNYEAQ. V was clipped by 6 bases and J by 5 bases, with 14 bases between them. CDR3 length: 13 residues. The CDR3 DNA reads TGTGCCAGCAGTGTAACAGCAGACGACGAGCAGTACTTC. Translation: CASSVTADDEQYF.

In its sample, this clonotype was seen many times. This chain uses TRBV6-1 with TRBJ2-1; D may correspond to TRBD1 or TRBD2 (6 bases each). In germline, CDR1 is MNHNS, CDR2 SASEGT. V was trimmed by 7 bases and J by 3 bases, leaving 19 bases between them. The length of the CDR3 is 16 residues. CDR3 residues: CASTERGETDYNEQFF. The DNA for the CDR3 is TGTGCCAGCACCGAAAGGGGGGAGACTGACTACAATGAGCAGTTCTTC.

The sample holds many counts of this clonotype. The rearrangement joins TRBV10-3 to TRBJ1-5, with D uncertain. This CDR3 is 13 amino acids long. With 2 bases removed from V and 9 bases from J, the gap between germline ends came to 11 bases. Germline CDR1 reads ENHRY; CDR2 reads SYGVKD. CDR3 DNA: TGTGCCATCAGTGAGAGGCCCCGGGGGCCCCAGCATTTT. It translates to CAISERPRGPQHF.

The chain combines TRBV7-2 with TRBJ2-7, with 7 nucleotides matching TRBD2. The trim removed 4 bases at V and 6 bases at J, leaving 3 bases unmatched. CDR3 length: 12 residues. CDR1 and CDR2 from the germline V gene are SGHTA and FQGNSA. DNA for the CDR3: TGTGCCAGCAGCTGGGAGCGGGGCGAGCAGTACTTC. The encoded protein is CASSWERGEQYF.